The clone carrying this T cell receptor beta chain was seen only once. These data come from a study of control samples from healthy donors and cancer patients. Profiled with immunoSEQ multiplex PCR; TCRdb holds only in-frame clones, not every one. This table has roughly 130,000 clones, about 95% appearing once. Sequenced: blood. This clonotype originated in a man aged 30-40 years in good health.

The CDR3 reads CASSFPKGRASINEQFF. The CDR3 DNA reads TGTGCCAGCAGCTTCCCGAAGGGACGGGCCTCGATCAATGAGCAGTTCTTC. The rearrangement joins TRBV7-3 to TRBJ2-1; the D gene could be TRBD1 or TRBD2 (5 bases each). This CDR3 spans 17 amino acids. CDR1 SGHTA and CDR2 FQGTGA come from the germline V gene. V dropped 3 bases and J dropped 6 bases, with 21 bases sitting between them.